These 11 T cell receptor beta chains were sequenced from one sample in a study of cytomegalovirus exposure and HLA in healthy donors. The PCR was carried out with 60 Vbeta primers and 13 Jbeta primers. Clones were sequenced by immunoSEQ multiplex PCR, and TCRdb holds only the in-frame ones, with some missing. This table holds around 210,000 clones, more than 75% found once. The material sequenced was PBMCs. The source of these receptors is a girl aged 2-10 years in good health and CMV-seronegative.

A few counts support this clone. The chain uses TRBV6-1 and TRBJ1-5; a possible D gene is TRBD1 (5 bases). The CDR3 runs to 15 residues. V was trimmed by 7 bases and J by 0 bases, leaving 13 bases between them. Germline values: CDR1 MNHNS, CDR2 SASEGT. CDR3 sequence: CASTGPPYSNQPQHF. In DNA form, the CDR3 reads TGTGCCAGCACAGGGCCACCCTATAGCAATCAGCCCCAGCATTTT.

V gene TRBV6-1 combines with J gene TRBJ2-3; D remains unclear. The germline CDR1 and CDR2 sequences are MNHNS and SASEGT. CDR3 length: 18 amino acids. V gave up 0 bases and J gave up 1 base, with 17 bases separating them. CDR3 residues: CASSEAGVSPRGTDTQYF. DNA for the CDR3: TGTGCCAGCAGTGAAGCCGGAGTCAGTCCTAGAGGCACAGATACGCAGTATTTT.

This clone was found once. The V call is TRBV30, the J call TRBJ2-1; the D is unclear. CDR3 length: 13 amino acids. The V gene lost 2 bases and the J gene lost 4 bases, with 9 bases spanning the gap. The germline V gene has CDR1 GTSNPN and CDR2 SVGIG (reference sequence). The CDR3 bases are TGTGCCTGGAGTTCAGGTTGGTACAATGAGCAGTTCTTC. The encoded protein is CAWSSGWYNEQFF.

CDR3: CASSGWDGSSYNEQFF. As DNA, the CDR3 is TGTGCCAGCAGCGGGTGGGACGGGAGCTCCTACAATGAGCAGTTCTTC. The rearrangement joins TRBV11-2 to TRBJ2-1; D is perhaps TRBD2 (6 bases). The V gene lost 5 bases and the J gene lost 0 bases, with 14 bases spanning the gap. The CDR3 runs 16 residues. Looked up from germline, CDR1 is SGHAT and CDR2 is FQNNGV.

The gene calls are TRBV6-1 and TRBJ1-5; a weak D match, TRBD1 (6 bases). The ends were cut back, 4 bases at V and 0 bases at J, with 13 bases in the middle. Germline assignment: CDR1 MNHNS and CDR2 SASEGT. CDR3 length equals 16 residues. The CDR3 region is CASSAWTDYSNQPQHF. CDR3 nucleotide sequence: TGTGCCAGCAGTGCCTGGACAGATTATAGCAATCAGCCCCAGCATTTT.

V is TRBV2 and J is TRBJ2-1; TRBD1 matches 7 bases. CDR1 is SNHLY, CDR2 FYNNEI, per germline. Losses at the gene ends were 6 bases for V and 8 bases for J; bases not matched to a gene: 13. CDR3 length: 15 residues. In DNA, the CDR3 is TGTGCCAGCAGAAAGACAGGGCAAGGCGTCTATGAGCAGTTCTTC. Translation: CASRKTGQGVYEQFF.

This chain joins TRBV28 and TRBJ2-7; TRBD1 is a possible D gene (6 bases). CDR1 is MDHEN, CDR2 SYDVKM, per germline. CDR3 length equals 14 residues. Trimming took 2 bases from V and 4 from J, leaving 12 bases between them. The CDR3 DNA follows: TGTGCCAGCAGTTTAACAGGGTCCCAGTACGAGCAGTACTTC. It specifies CASSLTGSQYEQYF.

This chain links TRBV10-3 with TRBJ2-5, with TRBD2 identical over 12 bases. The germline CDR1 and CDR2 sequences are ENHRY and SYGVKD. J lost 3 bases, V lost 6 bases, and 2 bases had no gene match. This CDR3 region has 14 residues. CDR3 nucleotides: TGTGCCATCAGCGCTAGCGGGAGGGAAGAGACCCAGTACTTC. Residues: CAISASGREETQYF.

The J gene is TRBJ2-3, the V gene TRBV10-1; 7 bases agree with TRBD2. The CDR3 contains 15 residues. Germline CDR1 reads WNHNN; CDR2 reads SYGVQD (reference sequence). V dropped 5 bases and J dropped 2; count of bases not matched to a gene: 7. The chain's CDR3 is CASSPSGPPTDTQYF. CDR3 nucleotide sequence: TGCGCCAGCAGTCCTAGCGGACCCCCCACAGATACGCAGTATTTT.

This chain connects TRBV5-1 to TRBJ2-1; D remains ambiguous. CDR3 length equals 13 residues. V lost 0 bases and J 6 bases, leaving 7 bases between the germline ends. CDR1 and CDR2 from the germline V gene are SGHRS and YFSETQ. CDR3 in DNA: TGCGCCAGCAGCTTGGGGGCAGCCAATGAGCAGTTCTTC. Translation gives CASSLGAANEQFF.

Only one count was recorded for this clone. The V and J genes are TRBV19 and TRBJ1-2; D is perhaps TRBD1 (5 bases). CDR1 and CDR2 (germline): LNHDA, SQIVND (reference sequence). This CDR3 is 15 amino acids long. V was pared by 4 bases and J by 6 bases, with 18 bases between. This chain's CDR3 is CASSTYQGVLDGYTF. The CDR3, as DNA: TGTGCCAGTAGTACATACCAGGGTGTCCTAGATGGCTACACCTTC.